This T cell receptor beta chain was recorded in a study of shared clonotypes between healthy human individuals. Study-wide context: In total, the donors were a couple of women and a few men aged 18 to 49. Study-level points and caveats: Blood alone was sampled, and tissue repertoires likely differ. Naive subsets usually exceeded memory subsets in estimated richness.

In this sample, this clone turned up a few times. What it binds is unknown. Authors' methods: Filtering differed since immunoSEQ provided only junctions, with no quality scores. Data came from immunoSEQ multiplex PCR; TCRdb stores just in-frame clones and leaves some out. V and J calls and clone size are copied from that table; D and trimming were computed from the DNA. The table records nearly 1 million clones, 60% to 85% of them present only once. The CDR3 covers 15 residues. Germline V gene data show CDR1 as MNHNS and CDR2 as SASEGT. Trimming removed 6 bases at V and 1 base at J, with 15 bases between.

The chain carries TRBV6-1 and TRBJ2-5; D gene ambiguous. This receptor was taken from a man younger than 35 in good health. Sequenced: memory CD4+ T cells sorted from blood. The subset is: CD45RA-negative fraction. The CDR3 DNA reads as TGTGCCAGCAGATCGGACCCGCTGGGCCAAGAGACCCAGTACTTC. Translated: CASRSDPLGQETQYF.